This T cell receptor (beta chain) was captured in a study of monozygotic twins with inflammatory bowel disease. With respect to this clonotype: No antigen is known for it.

CDR1 is MNHEY, CDR2 SVGAGI, per germline. The CDR3 extends over 11 amino acids. Points from the study as a whole: For IBD patients, clonotypes shared with others were fewer than for healthy twins, especially with disease activity. A reduction in TCRbeta diversity (inverse Simpson) was seen in IBD patients relative to healthy co-twins.

TCRdb re-called the 5' RACE reads; one entry per CDR3 protein, DNA not given. In total, the table holds 140,000 to 150,000 distinct CDR3 sequences. The chain links TRBV6-5 to TRBJ2-1. Sequencing input: blood. The clonotype was recovered from a human donor with ulcerative colitis or Crohn's disease, or a healthy co-twin of an affected twin (not recorded which). This CDR3 reads CACSGFGEQFF.